Listed here are 29 T cell receptor beta chains from one sample, sequenced in a study of identical twins. Each CDR3 protein gets one entry after TCRdb re-called the 5' RACE reads with MiXCR. The data hold 200,000 to 250,000 distinct CDR3 sequences, with 5.5% to 8% observed a single time. The same data also went into a second study, on yellow fever vaccine responses in identical twins.

Sequencing was performed on memory (CD45RO+) T cells sorted from blood. The source of these receptors is a woman between 18 and 30 years old in good health.

CDR3: CAIQGGLAGGNEQFF. CDR3 DNA sequence: TGTGCCATCCAAGGGGGACTAGCGGGGGGTAATGAGCAGTTCTTC. The chain links TRBV10-3 to TRBJ2-1; 15 bases fit TRBD2. CDR3 size: 15 residues. V was clipped by 8 bases and J by 7 bases; unmatched bases: 6. The germline CDR1 and CDR2 sequences are ENHRY and SYGVKD.

This clonotype showed up many times. The chain couples TRBV11-2 to TRBJ1-6; D perhaps matches TRBD1 (5 bases). The CDR3 contains 13 residues. V lost 6 bases and J 5 bases, leaving 8 bases between the germline ends. Germline V gene sequence: CDR1 SGHAT, CDR2 FQNNGV. The DNA of the CDR3 is TGTGCCAGCAGATCAGGGAATAATTCACCCCTCCACTTT. As protein: CASRSGNNSPLHF. Variable domain in full (rest from reference TRBV11-2 and TRBJ1-6): EAGVAQSPRYKIIEKRQSVAFWCNPISGHATLYWYQQILGQGPKLLIQFQNNGVVDDSQLPKDRFSAERLKGVDSTLKIQPAKLEDSAVYLCASRSGNNSPLHFGNGTRLTVT.

At least ten counts were recorded for this clonotype. The V and J genes are TRBV11-2 and TRBJ1-1; the D is unclear. The CDR3 has 15 amino acids. The V end lost 5 bases, the J end lost 7 bases, and 20 bases lay between the germline ends. The germline V gene has CDR1 SGHAT and CDR2 FQNNGV. The CDR3 DNA sequence: TGTGCCAGCAGCCTACCTTCTGTCTTTAGCCGTGAAGCTTTCTTT. This sequence encodes CASSLPSVFSREAFF.

This rearrangement joins TRBV20-1 to TRBJ2-3, with TRBD2 matching over 9 bases. The CDR3 contains 14 residues. The germline V gene encodes CDR1 DFQATT and CDR2 SNEGSKA (reference sequence). With V trimmed by 3 bases and J by 4 bases, 5 bases remained unmatched. CDR3 in amino acids: CSARAGGSADTQYF. Written as DNA, the CDR3 is TGCAGTGCTAGGGCGGGGGGGTCGGCAGATACGCAGTATTTT.

This clonotype was seen repeatedly, ten times or more. The chain is built from TRBV11-2 and TRBJ2-7; tentatively, D is TRBD2 (6 bases). Germline CDR1 SGHAT, CDR2 FQNNGV. V gave up 10 bases and J gave up 1 base, with 14 bases separating them. This CDR3 comprises 13 residues. CDR3 nucleotide sequence: TGTGCCACCCGCTCCGGGGGTTCCTACGAGCAGTACTTC. Translating gives CATRSGGSYEQYF.

This clonotype was seen many times. The chain combines TRBV9 with TRBJ2-1; possible D gene TRBD2, 6 bases. This CDR3 spans 13 amino acids. Germline values: CDR1 SGDLS, CDR2 YYNGEE. The V end was cut by 4 bases, the J end by 9 bases, with 14 bases between. CDR3 DNA: TGTGCCAGCAGCCTGGGGGGTCTCGGTGAGCAGTTCTTC. It specifies CASSLGGLGEQFF.

The sample holds many counts of this clonotype. This chain uses TRBV12-3 or TRBV12-4 with TRBJ1-2, with D perhaps TRBD1 (5 bases). Trimming removed 5 bases from V and 4 bases from J, with 20 bases in between. The CDR3 runs to 16 residues. The CDR3 DNA sequence: TGTGCCAGCAGTCGTACCGGGGCCCTAGGCGGCTATGGCTACACCTTC. This gives the protein CASSRTGALGGYGYTF.

This clonotype was counted between two and nine times. The junction departs from the called germline gene at one end, perhaps through a read error. The chain employs TRBV27 and TRBJ1-5, with a tentative D call TRBD1 (5 bases). The CDR3 loop spans 14 amino acids. Germline V CDR1 and CDR2: MNHEY, SMNVEV (reference sequence). CDR3 residues: CASRLWGRGQPQHF. The CDR3 DNA reads as TGTGCCAGCAGGTTATGGGGTAGGGGCCAGCCCCAGCATTTT.

The sample holds many counts of this clonotype. The chain couples TRBV24-1 to TRBJ2-1, with 10 bases that match TRBD2. CDR3 size: 18 residues. Unmatched junction bases numbered 7, after V lost 2 bases and J lost 1 base. CDR1 is KGHDR, CDR2 SFDVKD, per germline. The CDR3 sequence: CATSDSASSGGSYNEQFF. The CDR3 nucleotides read TGTGCCACCAGTGATTCAGCGTCTAGCGGGGGTTCCTACAATGAGCAGTTCTTC.

The sample holds a few counts of this clonotype. This chain links TRBV6-1 with TRBJ2-2, with D hard to call. CDR3 length: 16 residues. V was cut by 6 bases and J by 0 bases, with 14 bases left in between. Per germline, CDR1 MNHNS and CDR2 SASEGT. CDR3 protein: CASRQLLNANTGELFF. CDR3 DNA: TGTGCCAGCAGGCAACTCTTGAACGCGAACACCGGGGAGCTGTTTTTT.

The V gene is TRBV11-1, the J gene TRBJ2-3, with 7 bases lining up with TRBD2. Unmatched junction bases numbered 4, after V lost 3 bases and J lost 1 base. The CDR3 consists of 15 residues. Germline lookup yields CDR1 SGHAT and CDR2 FQDESV (reference sequence). CDR3 region: CASSFGLGGTDTQYF. The CDR3 DNA reads as TGTGCCAGCAGCTTCGGACTAGGAGGCACAGATACGCAGTATTTT.

This clonotype was counted at least ten times. The V and J genes are TRBV20-1 and TRBJ2-5; the match to TRBD1 covers 8 bases. The CDR3 length is 14 residues. V was pared by 1 base and J by 3 bases, with 4 bases of the junction left unmatched. Germline CDR1 is DFQATT and CDR2 is SNEGSKA (reference sequence). The CDR3 DNA reads TGCAGTGCTAGAGTCCCGACAGGGGAAGAGACCCAGTACTTC. It is translated as CSARVPTGEETQYF.

This clonotype has only a few counts. The rearrangement uses TRBV6-4 and TRBJ2-1; TRBD1 agrees at 9 bases. V trimming: 3 bases; J trimming: 6 bases; junction bases outside the gene matches: 6. Germline CDR1 and CDR2: MRHNA and SNTAGT. The CDR3 consists of 15 residues. The CDR3 spells CASSEGRQGGNEQFF. The CDR3 coding sequence is TGTGCCAGCAGTGAGGGTCGACAGGGGGGCAATGAGCAGTTCTTC.

This clonotype has a count of ten or more. The chain uses TRBV5-1 and TRBJ1-1, with D tentatively TRBD1 (6 bases). The CDR3 consists of 14 residues. Deletions cut 4 bases from V and 4 bases from J, with 14 bases between. The germline gives CDR1 SGHRS, CDR2 YFSETQ. The chain's CDR3 is CASSGLTGSTEAFF. CDR3 DNA sequence: TGCGCCAGCAGCGGACTAACAGGGAGCACTGAAGCTTTCTTT.

This clonotype came up a few times. The V and J genes are TRBV28 and TRBJ1-2; TRBD1 matches at 7 bases. CDR1 and CDR2 from the germline V gene are MDHEN and SYDVKM. Trimming at V came to 8 bases and at J to 5 bases, leaving 11 bases not matched to a gene. This CDR3 is built from 14 residues. The DNA for the CDR3 is TGTGCCAGCTCCACCGGGACAGCCCTTTATGGCTACACCTTC. Amino acids: CASSTGTALYGYTF.

The chain has TRBV12-3 or TRBV12-4 and TRBJ2-3; D is unclear. Trimming cost V 6 bases and J 2 bases, with 15 bases left between them. This CDR3 region has 15 residues. The CDR3 loop reads CASRPSGDLTDTQYF. CDR3 DNA sequence: TGTGCCAGCAGACCCTCAGGCGACCTCACAGATACGCAGTATTTT.

In this sample, this clonotype turned up a few times. The rearrangement uses TRBV5-1 and TRBJ2-1, with no clear D. This CDR3 comprises 18 residues. The V end was cut by 0 bases, the J end by 4 bases, with 20 bases between. Germline V gives CDR1 SGHRS, CDR2 YFSETQ. The CDR3 nucleotides are TGCGCCAGCAGCTTGGCCTGGGCACCGGCCATACAATACAATGAGCAGTTCTTC. Its protein product is CASSLAWAPAIQYNEQFF.

Ten or more counts support this clonotype. V is TRBV7-2 and J is TRBJ2-5; D not certain. Between the trimmed V and J ends, which lost 3 bases and 5 bases, there was a span of 10 bases. CDR1 SGHTA and CDR2 FQGNSA come from the germline V gene. The CDR3 runs to 13 residues. The CDR3 region has the DNA TGTGCCAGCAGCTTTAGGGATCGGGAGACCCAGTACTTC. Amino acids: CASSFRDRETQYF.

The gene calls are TRBV11-2 and TRBJ2-1, with 14 bases identical to TRBD2. CDR1 SGHAT and CDR2 FQNNGV come from the germline V gene. The ends lost 0 bases at V and 4 bases at J; junction bases unmatched: 8. The CDR3 consists of 19 residues. Written as DNA, the CDR3 is TGTGCCAGCAGCTTAGACGTAGGGACTAGCGGGGGTTCTTACAATGAGCAGTTCTTC. It is translated as CASSLDVGTSGGSYNEQFF.

A few counts support this clonotype. CDR3 nucleotides: TGTGCCACCAGCAGAGACCGTGTTGGCTACACCTTC. Protein product: CATSRDRVGYTF. This sequence joins TRBV15 and TRBJ1-2; no firm D call. The germline V gene encodes CDR1 LNHNV and CDR2 YYDKDF (reference sequence). The CDR3 sequence is 12 residues long. The V end was cut by 0 bases, the J end by 7 bases, with 6 bases between.

This clonotype came up a few times. This chain joins TRBV2 and TRBJ2-1; D might be TRBD1 (6 bases). The CDR3 covers 15 residues. Germline lookup yields CDR1 SNHLY and CDR2 FYNNEI. Trimming pared 9 bases from V and 7 bases from J, leaving 22 bases between. The CDR3 sequence: CASGGWELIINEQFF. The CDR3 nucleotides are TGTGCCAGTGGGGGCTGGGAGCTGATTATTAATGAGCAGTTCTTC.

This clonotype has only a few counts. The chain couples TRBV5-1 to TRBJ2-5, with TRBD2 matching over 8 bases. CDR3 length: 14 residues. Germline V gene lookup returns CDR1 SGHRS and CDR2 YFSETQ. The ends lost 4 bases at V and 5 bases at J; junction bases unmatched: 7. The chain's CDR3 is CASSPGLVKETQYF. The CDR3 nucleotides read TGCGCCAGCAGCCCGGGACTAGTGAAGGAGACCCAGTACTTC. The full variable domain, completed using reference TRBV5-1 and TRBJ2-5, is KAGVTQTPRYLIKTRGQQVTLSCSPISGHRSVSWYQQTPGQGLQFLFEYFSETQRNKGNFPGRFSGRQFSNSRSEMNVSTLELGDSALYLCASSPGLVKETQYFGPGTRLLVL.

This clonotype was detected many times. The CDR3 coding sequence is TGCGCCAGCAGCACCGGACAGGGTCGAAATCAGCCCCAGCATTTT. It codes for CASSTGQGRNQPQHF. V is TRBV5-1 and J is TRBJ1-5; TRBD1 agrees at 8 bases. The CDR3 covers 15 residues. V dropped 4 bases and J dropped 4; count of bases not matched to a gene: 7. Germline values: CDR1 SGHRS, CDR2 YFSETQ.

The rearrangement links TRBV5-1 to TRBJ2-1, with D possibly matching TRBD2 (5 bases). There are 14 residues in the CDR3. Germline loops: CDR1 SGHRS, CDR2 YFSETQ. V dropped 0 bases and J dropped 7 bases, with 11 bases sitting between them. CDR3 amino acids: CASSLGGLMNEQFF. CDR3 DNA: TGCGCCAGCAGCTTGGGCGGACTTATGAATGAGCAGTTCTTC. Based on the CDR3 plus reference TRBV5-1 and TRBJ2-1, the full variable domain is KAGVTQTPRYLIKTRGQQVTLSCSPISGHRSVSWYQQTPGQGLQFLFEYFSETQRNKGNFPGRFSGRQFSNSRSEMNVSTLELGDSALYLCASSLGGLMNEQFFGPGTRLTVL.

This clonotype was observed a few times. The chain carries TRBV7-8 and TRBJ2-2; 9 bases are a match to TRBD2. This CDR3 is built from 17 residues. Losses at the gene ends were 0 bases for V and 1 base for J; bases not matched to a gene: 3. Germline V gene data show CDR1 as SGHVS and CDR2 as FQNEAQ. Written as DNA, the CDR3 is TGTGCCAGCAGCTTAGCGTCGACTAGCGGGAACACCGGGGAGCTGTTTTTT. It yields the protein CASSLASTSGNTGELFF.

This clonotype was observed many times. The chain couples TRBV6-5 to TRBJ1-5; weak D call: TRBD1 (5 bases). The germline gives CDR1 MNHEY, CDR2 SVGAGI. This CDR3 contains 17 residues. V shed 0 bases and J shed 1 base, with 13 bases lying between them. For the CDR3, the DNA is TGTGCCAGCAGTTACTCCCTGGGGGAAGGGAGCAATCAGCCCCAGCATTTT. It yields the protein CASSYSLGEGSNQPQHF.

This clonotype has ten or more counts. This chain uses TRBV28 with TRBJ1-2, with TRBD1 as a possible D gene (6 bases). Germline values: CDR1 MDHEN, CDR2 SYDVKM. The CDR3 consists of 13 residues. Trimming took off 7 bases at V and 7 bases at J, with 16 bases between the two ends. CDR3 protein: CASNIQGPVGYTF. CDR3 in DNA: TGTGCCAGCAATATACAGGGACCCGTTGGCTACACCTTC.

This clonotype was counted ten times or more. The chain has TRBV3-1 and TRBJ1-1, with a weak D call TRBD1 (6 bases). The CDR3 runs to 14 residues. V lost 4 bases to trimming and J lost 1 base, with 10 bases between them. Germline V gives CDR1 LGHDT, CDR2 YNNKEL (reference sequence). The CDR3 is CASSPQTGNTEAFF. In DNA, the CDR3 is TGTGCCAGCAGCCCCCAGACAGGGAACACTGAAGCTTTCTTT.

This clonotype was detected many times. The V gene is TRBV20-1, the J gene TRBJ1-4; D gene uncertain. Trimming pared 6 bases from V and 0 bases from J, leaving 11 bases between. Germline lookup yields CDR1 DFQATT and CDR2 SNEGSKA (reference sequence). The CDR3 runs 14 residues. The CDR3 is CSAMRAATNEKLFF. The CDR3 DNA reads as TGCAGTGCAATGAGGGCTGCAACTAATGAAAAACTGTTTTTT.